This T cell receptor (beta chain) was identified in a study of early T cells in non-severe SARS-CoV-2 infection. Study-level information: Sequenced material consisted of bulk RNA (from unsorted whole blood), and chains were unpaired.

Attachment of unique molecular identifiers to individual cDNA molecules was performed. Using its own MiXCR run on the 5' RACE reads, TCRdb lists one record per CDR3 protein. Of some 56,000 distinct CDR3 sequences in the sample, 10% were seen once. Study-wide results and limits: Matching against VDJdb likely underestimated virus-specific expansions, favoring anti-spike CD8.

With regard to this clonotype: Its target is not known.

Specimen: whole blood. The clonotype comes from an adult who was a healthcare worker with PCR-confirmed SARS-CoV-2 infection or an uninfected control (not recorded which).

The CDR3 loop reads CASSLGGRRELFF. Here the CDR3 DNA reads TGTGCCAGCAGCTTAGGTGGCCGCCGGGAGCTGTTTTTT. The rearrangement joins TRBV11-3 to TRBJ2-2; D ambiguous. The CDR3 spans 13 residues. V shed 1 base and J shed 9 bases, with 9 bases lying between them. The germline gives CDR1 SGHNT, CDR2 YENEEA.